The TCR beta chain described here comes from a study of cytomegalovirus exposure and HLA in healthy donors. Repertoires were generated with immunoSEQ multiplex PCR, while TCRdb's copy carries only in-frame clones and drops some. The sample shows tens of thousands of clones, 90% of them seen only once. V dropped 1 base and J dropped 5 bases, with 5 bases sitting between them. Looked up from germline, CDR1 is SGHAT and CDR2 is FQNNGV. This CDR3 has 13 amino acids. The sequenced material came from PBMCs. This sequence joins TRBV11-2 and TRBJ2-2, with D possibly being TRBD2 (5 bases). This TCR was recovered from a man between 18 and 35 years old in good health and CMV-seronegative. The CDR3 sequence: CASSLGGTGELFF. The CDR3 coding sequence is TGTGCCAGCAGCTTAGGAGGGACCGGGGAGCTGTTTTTT.